Sequencing of this TCR beta chain was carried out in a study of OX40 agonist ivuxolimab in advanced cancers. The wider study: Participants averaged approximately 65 years of age (range about 23 to 80) and were 82.7% male. Study observations and caveats: Nonresponders included some who also had low normalized T-cell clonal expansion. In the 0.1 to 3.0 mg/kg range, CD4+ and CD8+ blood T cells had expanded clonally by week 6. Averaged across samples, CD8+ T cells carried more expanded clones than CD4+ did.

The repertoire was sequenced with immunoSEQ multiplex PCR; TCRdb's copy has only in-frame clones and lacks some. The sample yields roughly 62,000 clones, 65% to 90% seen once. This clone has more than one count but fewer than ten. Its antigen is not identified. CDR3 length equals 14 residues. Germline CDR1 LNHDA, CDR2 SQIVND (reference sequence). The V and J ends lost 3 bases and 1 base, in that order; junction bases with no gene match: 1. The TCR was taken from an adult with an advanced solid tumor such as melanoma, head and neck, liver or kidney cancer. Material: CD4+ or CD8+ T cells sorted from blood, obtained in a trial of the OX40 agonist ivuxolimab. This rearrangement joins TRBV19 to TRBJ2-5; 8 bases fit TRBD1. CDR3 amino acids: CASSIGQGQETQYF. The CDR3 DNA reads TGTGCCAGTAGTATCGGACAGGGCCAAGAGACCCAGTACTTC.